This is a list of T cell receptor beta chains from one sample in a study of read filtering for tumor transcriptome and immune sequencing. TCRdb used MiXCR to reprocess the reads, holding one entry per CDR3 protein. The profile shows around 140,000 distinct CDR3 sequences, less than 15% of them singletons. Sequences were obtained from a population of CD138-negative cells sorted from bone marrow. Receptor source: a donor at least 40 years old with multiple myeloma. Both conserved end residues are part of each CDR3. The D gene is left open where the match is weak. The size entry is marked missing in some rows and otherwise reads once, few, many or a size class.

clone size	V gene	J gene	D gene	CDR3 length	CDR3 DNA	CDR3 protein
few	TRBV18	TRBJ2-3	.	20	TGTGCCAGCTCACCTATACCTAGAAACGGGTGGACTGGAAGCACAGATACGCAGTATTTT	CASSPIPRNGWTGSTDTQYF
.	TRBV19	TRBJ2-7	.	15	TGTGCCAGTAGTATTCAGAGTTGGGCCTCCTACGAGCAGTACTTC	CASSIQSWASYEQYF
.	TRBV5-4	TRBJ2-2	.	17	TGTGCCAGCAGCAAACCGGGACAAGGGTTTAACACCGGGGAGCTGTTTTTT	CASSKPGQGFNTGELFF
many	TRBV9	TRBJ2-7	TRBD1	16	TGTGCCAGCAGCCAGGGTAGCGGGACAGGGGATTACGAGCAGTACTTC	CASSQGSGTGDYEQYF
many	TRBV2	TRBJ2-1	TRBD2	15	TGTGCCAGTACTAGCGGGAGGGGACCCTACAATGAGCAGTTCTTC	CASTSGRGPYNEQFF
.	TRBV6-2/TRBV6-3	TRBJ2-7	TRBD1	13	TGTGTCAGCAGAATTGGACAGGGGTACGAGCAGTACTTC	CVSRIGQGYEQYF
few	TRBV5-6	TRBJ2-7	TRBD1	14	TGTGCCAGCAGCTACGACAGGGCAGTCTACGAGCAGTACTTC	CASSYDRAVYEQYF
many	TRBV12-3/TRBV12-4	TRBJ1-1	.	14	TGTGCCAGCAGTTTCCAGGGCGCGGACACTGAAGCTTTCTTT	CASSFQGADTEAFF
few	TRBV10-3	TRBJ2-3	TRBD2	16	TGTGCCATCAGTATCCTCGCGGGAGGAGGCAGGGATACGCAGTATTTT	CAISILAGGGRDTQYF
many	TRBV4-1	TRBJ1-5	.	17	TGCGCCAGCAGCCAGGGACAAGGAGGATTTAGCAATCAGCCCCAGCATTTT	CASSQGQGGFSNQPQHF
once	TRBV29-1	TRBJ1-1	.	13	TGCAGCGTTGGGACAGTGTCTAACACTGAAGCTTTCTTT	CSVGTVSNTEAFF
many	TRBV7-8	TRBJ1-1	.	14	TGTGCCAGCAGCCGCAGGGAAGGGAACACTGAAGCTTTCTTT	CASSRREGNTEAFF
many	TRBV7-8	TRBJ1-5	TRBD1	16	TGTGCCAGCAGCTCGGACAGGGGCTATAGCAATCAGCCCCAGCATTTT	CASSSDRGYSNQPQHF
many	TRBV29-1	TRBJ2-1	TRBD1	15	TGCAGCGTTGTCTTCGTTGGGACAGGGTTCAATGAGCAGTTCTTC	CSVVFVGTGFNEQFF
many	TRBV29-1	TRBJ2-7	TRBD2	15	TGCAGCGTTGAAACAGTAGCGGGAGTGTCCTACGAGCAGTACTTC	CSVETVAGVSYEQYF
many	TRBV29-1	TRBJ1-1	.	14	TGCAGCGTTAGTTTTCGAGGGAGGGCGTCTGAAGCTTTCTTT	CSVSFRGRASEAFF
many	TRBV29-1	TRBJ2-7	TRBD2	11	TGCAGCGCCCGGACTAGTTACGAGCAGTACTTC	CSARTSYEQYF
.	TRBV24-1	TRBJ2-2	.	15	TGTGCCACCAGTTACCGGGCCTCCAACGCCGGGGAGCTGTTTTTT	CATSYRASNAGELFF
many	TRBV27	TRBJ1-1	.	12	TGTGCCAGCAGGAGCCGGAACACTGAAGCTTTCTTT	CASRSRNTEAFF
many	TRBV7-3	TRBJ2-2	.	13	TGTGCCAGCAGCATGGCCATCACCGGGGAGCTGTTTTTT	CASSMAITGELFF
many	TRBV5-1	TRBJ2-7	.	14	TGCGCCAGCAGCTTGGATAGGGCTGTTAAGGAGCAGTACTTC	CASSLDRAVKEQYF
many	TRBV15	TRBJ2-5	.	12	TGTGCCACCAGCAGAGCCCAAGAGACCCAGTACTTC	CATSRAQETQYF
many	TRBV7-9	TRBJ1-1	.	14	TGTGCCAGCAGCCCTACCAGATCGAACACTGAAGCTTTCTTT	CASSPTRSNTEAFF
many	TRBV4-3	TRBJ2-4	TRBD2	17	TGCGCCAGCAGCCAATCTTCGTCTCGCGGGAGGGCCAACATTCAGTACTTC	CASSQSSSRGRANIQYF
many	TRBV7-3	TRBJ2-3	.	13	TGTGCCAGCAGCCCTACCTACGCAGATACGCAGTATTTT	CASSPTYADTQYF
few	TRBV5-6	TRBJ2-7	.	13	TGTGCCAGCAGCTTGGCTAGTCGTATGGGGCAGTACTTC	CASSLASRMGQYF
many	TRBV7-2	TRBJ2-1	TRBD2	18	TGTGCCAGCAGCGTCACTACTAGCGGGAGAGGGGAGGGCAATGAGCAGTTCTTC	CASSVTTSGRGEGNEQFF
many	TRBV5-1	TRBJ1-2	TRBD1	15	TGCGCCAGCAGCTCAGGACAGGGGACGAACTATGGCTACACCTTC	CASSSGQGTNYGYTF
few	TRBV29-1	TRBJ1-5	.	12	TGCAGCGTTCAGACAGACAATCAGCCCCAGCATTTT	CSVQTDNQPQHF
many	TRBV2	TRBJ2-2	.	14	TGTGCCAGCAATACGGGGCGGGGCACCGGGGAGCTGTTTTTT	CASNTGRGTGELFF
many	TRBV19	TRBJ2-7	.	15	TGTGCCAGTAGTATAGCCCCCTACTCACACTACGAGCAGTACTTC	CASSIAPYSHYEQYF
many	TRBV30	TRBJ1-2	TRBD1	17	TGTGCCTGGATGGGGTCTGCAGGGGGCGTTGGAGACTATGGCTACACCTTC	CAWMGSAGGVGDYGYTF
many	TRBV7-9	TRBJ2-2	.	12	TGTGCCAGCAGCTCCGCCGGCGGGGAGCTGTTTTTT	CASSSAGGELFF
many	TRBV14	TRBJ2-7	TRBD1	15	TGTGCCAGCAGCCAAGATTGGGACAGGGTACGCGAGCAGTACTTC	CASSQDWDRVREQYF
many	TRBV10-2	TRBJ2-1	.	12	TGCGCCAGCAGTGAGAATGGTGATGAGCAGTTCTTC	CASSENGDEQFF
many	TRBV11-1	TRBJ2-7	.	13	TGTGCCAGCAGCTCGACCGGGAACTACGAGCAGTACTTC	CASSSTGNYEQYF
many	TRBV9	TRBJ2-2	.	15	TGTGCCAGCAGCGTAGAGGGCAGAACCACCGGGGAGCTGTTTTTT	CASSVEGRTTGELFF